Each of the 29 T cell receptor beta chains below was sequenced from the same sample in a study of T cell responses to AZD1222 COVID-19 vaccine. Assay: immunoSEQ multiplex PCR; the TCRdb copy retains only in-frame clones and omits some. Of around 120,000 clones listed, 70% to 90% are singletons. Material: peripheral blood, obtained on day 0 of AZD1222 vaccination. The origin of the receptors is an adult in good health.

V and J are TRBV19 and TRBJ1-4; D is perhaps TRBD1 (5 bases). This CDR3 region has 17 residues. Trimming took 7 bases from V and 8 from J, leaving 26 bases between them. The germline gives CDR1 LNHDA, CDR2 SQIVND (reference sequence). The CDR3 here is CASKETVRFRSSEKLFF. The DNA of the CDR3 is TGTGCCAGTAAAGAGACAGTGCGGTTCAGGTCGTCCGAAAAACTGTTTTTT.

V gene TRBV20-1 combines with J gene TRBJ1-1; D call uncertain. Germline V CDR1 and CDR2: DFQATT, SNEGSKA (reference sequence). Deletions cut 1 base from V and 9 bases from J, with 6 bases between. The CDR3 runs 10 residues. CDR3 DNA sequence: TGCAGTGCTAGAGCGGGTAAAGCTTTCTTT. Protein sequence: CSARAGKAFF.

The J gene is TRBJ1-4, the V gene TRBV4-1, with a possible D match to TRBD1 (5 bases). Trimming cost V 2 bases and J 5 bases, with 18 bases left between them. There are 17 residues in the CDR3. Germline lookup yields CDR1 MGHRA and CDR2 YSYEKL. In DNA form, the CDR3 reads TGCGCCAGCAGCCAATCCGGGACCGTCGCCGAGAATGAAAAACTGTTTTTT. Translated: CASSQSGTVAENEKLFF.

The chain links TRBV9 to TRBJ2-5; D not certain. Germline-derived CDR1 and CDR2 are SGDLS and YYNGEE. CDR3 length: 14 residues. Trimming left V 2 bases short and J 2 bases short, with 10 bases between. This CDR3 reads CASSVGWGQETQYF. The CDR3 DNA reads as TGTGCCAGCAGCGTTGGGTGGGGTCAAGAGACCCAGTACTTC. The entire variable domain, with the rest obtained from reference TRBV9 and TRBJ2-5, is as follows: DSGVTQTPKHLITATGQRVTLRCSPRSGDLSVYWYQQSLDQGLQFLIQYYNGEERAKGNILERFSAQQFPDLHSELNLSSLELGDSALYFCASSVGWGQETQYFGPGTRLLVL.

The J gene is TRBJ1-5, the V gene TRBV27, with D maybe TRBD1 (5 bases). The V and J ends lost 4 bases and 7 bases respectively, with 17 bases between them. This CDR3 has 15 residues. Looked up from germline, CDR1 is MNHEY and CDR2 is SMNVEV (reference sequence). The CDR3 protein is CASSSSWGGVQPQHF. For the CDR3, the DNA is TGTGCCAGCAGTTCGTCCTGGGGGGGGGTGCAGCCCCAGCATTTT.

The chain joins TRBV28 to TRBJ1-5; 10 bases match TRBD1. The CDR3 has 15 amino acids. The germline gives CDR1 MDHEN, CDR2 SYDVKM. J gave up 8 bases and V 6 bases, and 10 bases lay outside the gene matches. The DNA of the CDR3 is TGTGCCAGCAGCCAGACAGGGGGCTTCGGGGAGCCCCAGCATTTT. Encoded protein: CASSQTGGFGEPQHF.

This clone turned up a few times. This CDR3 is CASSLRALAGGPHEQFF. The CDR3, as DNA: TGTGCCAGCAGCTTACGGGCCCTCGCGGGAGGGCCGCATGAGCAGTTCTTC. The V and J genes are TRBV7-3 and TRBJ2-1; 9 bases agree with TRBD2. This CDR3 has 17 residues. Germline CDR1 SGHTA, CDR2 FQGTGA. The J segment lost 8 bases and the V segment lost 2 bases, leaving 13 bases of the junction unmatched. The entire variable domain, with the rest obtained from reference TRBV7-3 and TRBJ2-1, is as follows: GAGVSQTPSNKVTEKGKYVELRCDPISGHTALYWYRQSLGQGPEFLIYFQGTGAADDSGLPNDRFFAVRPEGSVSTLKIQRTERGDSAVYLCASSLRALAGGPHEQFFGPGTRLTVL.

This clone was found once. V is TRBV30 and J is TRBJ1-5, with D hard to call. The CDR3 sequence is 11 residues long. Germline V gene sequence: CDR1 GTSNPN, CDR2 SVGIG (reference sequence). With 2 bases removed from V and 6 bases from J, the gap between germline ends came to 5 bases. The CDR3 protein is CAWSTGQPQHF. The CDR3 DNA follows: TGTGCCTGGAGTACCGGTCAGCCCCAGCATTTT.

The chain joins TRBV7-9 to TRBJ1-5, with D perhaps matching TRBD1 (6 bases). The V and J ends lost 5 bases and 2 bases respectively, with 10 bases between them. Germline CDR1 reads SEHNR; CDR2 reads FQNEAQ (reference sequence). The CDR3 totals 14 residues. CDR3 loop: CASSPSGGNQPQHF. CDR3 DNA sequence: TGTGCCAGCAGCCCGTCAGGGGGCAATCAGCCCCAGCATTTT.

The CDR3 nucleotides are TGTGCCAGCTCACCACCGTTGGGACAGGGCCAGACCCAGTACTTC. This codes for CASSPPLGQGQTQYF. The J gene is TRBJ2-5, the V gene TRBV18; 9 nucleotides match TRBD1. The CDR3 consists of 15 residues. Germline V CDR1 and CDR2: KGHSH, LQKENI. The trim removed 0 bases at V and 6 bases at J, leaving 5 bases unmatched.

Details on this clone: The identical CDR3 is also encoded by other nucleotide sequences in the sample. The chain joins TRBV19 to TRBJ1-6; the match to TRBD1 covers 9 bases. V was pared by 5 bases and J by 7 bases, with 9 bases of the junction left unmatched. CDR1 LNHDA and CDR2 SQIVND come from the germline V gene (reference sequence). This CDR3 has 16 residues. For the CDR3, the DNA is TGTGCCAGTAGTTCTCAGGGAGGACAGGGGAATTCACCCCTCCACTTT. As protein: CASSSQGGQGNSPLHF.

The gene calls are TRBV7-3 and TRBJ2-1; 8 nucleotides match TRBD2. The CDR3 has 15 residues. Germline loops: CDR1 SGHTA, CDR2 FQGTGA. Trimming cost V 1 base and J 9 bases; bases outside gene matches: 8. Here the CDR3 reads CASSLIRTSFSEQFF. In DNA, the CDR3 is TGTGCCAGCAGCTTAATAAGGACTAGCTTTAGTGAGCAGTTCTTC.

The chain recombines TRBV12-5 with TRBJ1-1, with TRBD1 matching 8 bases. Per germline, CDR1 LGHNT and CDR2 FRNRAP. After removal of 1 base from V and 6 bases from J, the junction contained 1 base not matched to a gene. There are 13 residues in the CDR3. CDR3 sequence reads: CASGLGDRPEAFF. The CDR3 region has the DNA TGTGCTAGTGGTTTGGGGGACAGGCCTGAAGCTTTCTTT. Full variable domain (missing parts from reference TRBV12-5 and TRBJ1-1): DARVTQTPRHKVTEMGQEVTMRCQPILGHNTVFWYRQTMMQGLELLAYFRNRAPLDDSGMPKDRFSAEMPDATLATLKIQPSEPRDSAVYFCASGLGDRPEAFFGQGTRLTVV.

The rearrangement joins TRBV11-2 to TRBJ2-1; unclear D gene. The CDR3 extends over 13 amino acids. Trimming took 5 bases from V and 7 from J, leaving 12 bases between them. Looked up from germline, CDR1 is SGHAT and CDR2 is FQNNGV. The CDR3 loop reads CASSPIYGNEQFF. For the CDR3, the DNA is TGTGCCAGCAGCCCTATCTATGGGAATGAGCAGTTCTTC.

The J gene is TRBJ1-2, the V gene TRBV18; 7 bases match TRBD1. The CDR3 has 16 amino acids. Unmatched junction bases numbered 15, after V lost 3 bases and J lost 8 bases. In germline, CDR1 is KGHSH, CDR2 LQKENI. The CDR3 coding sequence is TGTGCCAGCTCACCTTCGGGGCAGGGGGACGCCGGGGGCTACACCTTC. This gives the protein CASSPSGQGDAGGYTF. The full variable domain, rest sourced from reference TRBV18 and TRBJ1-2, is NAGVMQNPRHLVRRRGQEARLRCSPMKGHSHVYWYRQLPEEGLKFMVYLQKENIIDESGMPKERFSAEFPKEGPSILRIQQVVRGDSAAYFCASSPSGQGDAGGYTFGSGTRLTVV.

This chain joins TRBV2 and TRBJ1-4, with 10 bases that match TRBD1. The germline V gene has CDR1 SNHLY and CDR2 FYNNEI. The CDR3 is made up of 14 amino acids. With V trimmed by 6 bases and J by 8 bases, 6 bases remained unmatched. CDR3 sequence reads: CASRSGTGEEKLFF. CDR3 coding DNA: TGTGCCAGCAGATCTGGGACAGGGGAAGAAAAACTGTTTTTT.

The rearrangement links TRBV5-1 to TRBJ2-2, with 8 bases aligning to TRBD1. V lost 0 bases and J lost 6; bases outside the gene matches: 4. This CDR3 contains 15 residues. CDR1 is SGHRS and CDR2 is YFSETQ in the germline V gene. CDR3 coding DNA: TGCGCCAGCAGCTTGGCCCAGGGGGCAGCCGGGGAGCTGTTTTTT. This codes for CASSLAQGAAGELFF.

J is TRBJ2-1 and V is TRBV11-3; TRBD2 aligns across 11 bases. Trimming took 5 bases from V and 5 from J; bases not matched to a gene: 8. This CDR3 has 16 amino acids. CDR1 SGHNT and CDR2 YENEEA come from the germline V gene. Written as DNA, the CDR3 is TGTGCCAGCAGCCGAATAGCGGGAGGGATTAACAATGAGCAGTTCTTC. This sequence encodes CASSRIAGGINNEQFF.

The CDR3 nucleotides read TGTGCCAGCGAAGGCAGCATGAACACTGAAGCTTTCTTT. It specifies CASEGSMNTEAFF. The chain has TRBV7-9 and TRBJ1-1; no clear D. The germline CDR1 and CDR2 sequences are SEHNR and FQNEAQ (reference sequence). The CDR3 extends over 13 amino acids. Trimming pared 8 bases from V and 0 bases from J, leaving 10 bases between. The complete variable domain, with remaining parts taken from reference TRBV7-9 and TRBJ1-1, reads DTGVSQNPRHKITKRGQNVTFRCDPISEHNRLYWYRQTLGQGPEFLTYFQNEAQLEKSRLLSDRFSAERPKGSFSTLEIQRTEQGDSAMYLCASEGSMNTEAFFGQGTRLTVV.

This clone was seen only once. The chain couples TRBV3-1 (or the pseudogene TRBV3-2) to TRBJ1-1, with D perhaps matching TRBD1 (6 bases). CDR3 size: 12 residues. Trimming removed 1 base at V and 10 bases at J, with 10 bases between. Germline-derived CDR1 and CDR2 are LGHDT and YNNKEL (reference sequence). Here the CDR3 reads CASSQATGRAFF. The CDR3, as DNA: TGTGCCAGCAGCCAAGCCACAGGGCGAGCTTTCTTT.

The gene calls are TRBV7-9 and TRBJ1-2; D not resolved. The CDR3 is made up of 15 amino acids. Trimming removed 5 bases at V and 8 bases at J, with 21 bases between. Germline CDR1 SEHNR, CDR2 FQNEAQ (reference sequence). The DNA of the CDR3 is TGTGCCAGCAGCCCTCTGAGAAGTCCCTTGGCAGGCTACACCTTC. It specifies CASSPLRSPLAGYTF.

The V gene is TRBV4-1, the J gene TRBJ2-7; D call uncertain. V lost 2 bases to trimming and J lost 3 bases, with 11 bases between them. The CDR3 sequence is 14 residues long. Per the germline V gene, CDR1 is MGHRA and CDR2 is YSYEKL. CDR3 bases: TGCGCCAGCAGCCAAAATTCAGGAGTCTACGAGCAGTACTTC. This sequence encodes CASSQNSGVYEQYF.

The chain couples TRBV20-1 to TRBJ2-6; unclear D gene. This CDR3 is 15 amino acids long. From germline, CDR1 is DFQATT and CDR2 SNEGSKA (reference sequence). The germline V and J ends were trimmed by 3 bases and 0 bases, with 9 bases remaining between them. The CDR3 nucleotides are TGCAGTGCTAGTTCCCCGTCCTCTGGGGCCAACGTCCTGACTTTC. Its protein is CSASSPSSGANVLTF.

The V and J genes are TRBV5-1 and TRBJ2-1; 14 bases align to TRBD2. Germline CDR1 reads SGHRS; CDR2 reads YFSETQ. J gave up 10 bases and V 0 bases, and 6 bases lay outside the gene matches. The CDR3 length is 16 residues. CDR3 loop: CASSLGLAGGRGEQFF. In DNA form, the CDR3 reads TGCGCCAGCAGCTTGGGACTAGCGGGAGGGAGGGGGGAGCAGTTCTTC.

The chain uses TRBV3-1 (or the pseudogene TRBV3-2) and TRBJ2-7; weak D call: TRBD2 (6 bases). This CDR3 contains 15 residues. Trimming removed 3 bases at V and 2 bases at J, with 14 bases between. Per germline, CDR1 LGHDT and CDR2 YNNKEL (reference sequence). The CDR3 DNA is TGTGCCAGCAGCCAGGGACTCCTATCTCCCTACGAGCAGTACTTC. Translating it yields CASSQGLLSPYEQYF.

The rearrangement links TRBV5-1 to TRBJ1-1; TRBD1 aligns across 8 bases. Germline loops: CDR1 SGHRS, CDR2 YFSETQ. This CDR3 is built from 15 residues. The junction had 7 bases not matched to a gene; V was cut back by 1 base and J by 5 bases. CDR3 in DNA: TGCGCCAGCAGCTTGACTGACAGGGGTGGGACTGAAGCTTTCTTT. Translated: CASSLTDRGGTEAFF.

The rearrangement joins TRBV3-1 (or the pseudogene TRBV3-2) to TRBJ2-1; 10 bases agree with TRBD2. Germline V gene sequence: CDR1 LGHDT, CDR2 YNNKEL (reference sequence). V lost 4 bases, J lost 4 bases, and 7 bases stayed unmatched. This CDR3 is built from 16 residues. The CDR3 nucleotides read TGTGCCAGCAGCCGAGAGCGGGAGGGCGATTACAATGAGCAGTTCTTC. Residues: CASSREREGDYNEQFF.

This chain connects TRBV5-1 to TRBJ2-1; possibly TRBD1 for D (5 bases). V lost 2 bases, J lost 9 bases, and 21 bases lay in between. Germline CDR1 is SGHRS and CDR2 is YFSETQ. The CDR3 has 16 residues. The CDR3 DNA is TGCGCCAGCAGCTTCCGGCAGGGTCCACCCTCGGGTGAGCAGTTCTTC. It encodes CASSFRQGPPSGEQFF.

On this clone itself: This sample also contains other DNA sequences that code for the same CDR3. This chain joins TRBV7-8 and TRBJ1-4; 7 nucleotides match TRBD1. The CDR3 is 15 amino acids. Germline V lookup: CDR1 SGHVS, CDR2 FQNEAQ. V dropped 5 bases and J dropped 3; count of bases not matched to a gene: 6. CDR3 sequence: CASSASGTANEKLFF. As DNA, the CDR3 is TGTGCCAGCAGCGCGTCCGGGACAGCTAATGAAAAACTGTTTTTT.